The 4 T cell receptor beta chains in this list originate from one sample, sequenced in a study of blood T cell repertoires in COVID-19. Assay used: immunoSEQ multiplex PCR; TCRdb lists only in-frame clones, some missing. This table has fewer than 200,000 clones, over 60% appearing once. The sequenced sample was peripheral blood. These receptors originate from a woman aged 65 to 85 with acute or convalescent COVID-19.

The CDR3 sequence: CASSSGSTVYNEQFF. The CDR3 region has the DNA TGTGCCAGCAGCTCGGGGAGCACGGTTTACAATGAGCAGTTCTTC. V gene TRBV11-3 combines with J gene TRBJ2-1; a weak D match, TRBD2 (5 bases). The CDR3 sequence is 15 residues long. Trimming removed 4 bases from V and 4 bases from J, with 14 bases in between. Germline V gene sequence: CDR1 SGHNT, CDR2 YENEEA. Based on the CDR3 plus reference TRBV11-3 and TRBJ2-1, the full variable domain is EAGVVQSPRYKIIEKKQPVAFWCNPISGHNTLYWYLQNLGQGPELLIRYENEEAVDDSQLPKDRFSAERLKGVDSTLKIQPAELGDSAVYLCASSSGSTVYNEQFFGPGTRLTVL.

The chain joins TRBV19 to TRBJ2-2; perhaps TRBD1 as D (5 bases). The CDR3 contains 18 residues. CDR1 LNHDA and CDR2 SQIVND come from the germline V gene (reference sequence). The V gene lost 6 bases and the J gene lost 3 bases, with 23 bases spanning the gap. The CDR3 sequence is CASSIRPGKGIYTGELFF. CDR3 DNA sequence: TGTGCCAGTAGCATTCGTCCAGGGAAAGGGATTTACACCGGGGAGCTGTTTTTT.

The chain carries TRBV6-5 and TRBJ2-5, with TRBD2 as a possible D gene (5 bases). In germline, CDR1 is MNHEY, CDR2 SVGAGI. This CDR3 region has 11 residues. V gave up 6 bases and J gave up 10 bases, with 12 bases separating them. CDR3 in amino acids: CASSQEASQYF. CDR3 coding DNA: TGTGCCAGCAGCCAGGAGGCTAGCCAGTACTTC.

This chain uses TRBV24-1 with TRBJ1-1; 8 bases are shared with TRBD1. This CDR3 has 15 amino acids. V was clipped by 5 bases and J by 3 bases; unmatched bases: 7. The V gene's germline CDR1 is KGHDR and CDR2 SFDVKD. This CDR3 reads CATSGVQGGYTEAFF. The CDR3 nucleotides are TGTGCCACCAGTGGTGTACAGGGGGGGTACACTGAAGCTTTCTTT.